This T cell receptor beta chain was observed in a study of monozygotic twins with inflammatory bowel disease. This CDR3 has 12 amino acids. Looked up from germline, CDR1 is ENHRY and CDR2 is SYGVKD. TCRdb re-called the 5' RACE reads and shows each CDR3 protein once, DNA omitted. The sample table includes 120,000 to 150,000 distinct CDR3 sequences. V and J are TRBV10-3 and TRBJ2-7. The source is a human donor with ulcerative colitis or Crohn's disease, or a healthy co-twin of an affected twin (not recorded which). The sample consisted of blood. The CDR3: CAISPNGYEQYF.